These T cell receptor beta chains were read from a single sample in a study of blood T cell repertoires in COVID-19. Generated by immunoSEQ multiplex PCR, the TCRdb table keeps only in-frame clones and is missing some. The sample has tens of thousands of clones, roughly 80% seen once; the top ten hold roughly 12%. Sequencing used peripheral blood. The origin of the receptors is a man at least 80 years old with acute or convalescent COVID-19. CDR3s include the opening cysteine and the closing phenylalanine or tryptophan. A D gene is named only where the DNA matches it firmly. Rows give clone size only sometimes, using once, few, many, or a class for an expanded clone.

J,D,size,V,DNA,CDR3
TRBJ2-1,TRBD2,.,TRBV11-3,TGTGCCAGCAGCTTAGACTCGCGGGGGAATTACAATGAGCAGTTCTTC,CASSLDSRGNYNEQFF
TRBJ2-3,.,.,TRBV29-1,TGCAGCGTTGAAGAGGTGAGGGAATATTTT,CSVEEVREYF
TRBJ1-3,.,.,TRBV5-1,TGCGCCAGCAGCTTGGCAGGGGAGCGCTTTGGAAACACCATATATTTT,CASSLAGERFGNTIYF
TRBJ1-6,.,.,TRBV6-2/TRBV6-3,TGTGCCAGCAGTTACTCCGGGGAGGCACCCCTCCACTTT,CASSYSGEAPLHF
TRBJ2-1,.,.,TRBV3-1/TRBV3-2,TGTGCCAGCAGCCTAGGACGGGAATACAATGAGCAGTTCTTC,CASSLGREYNEQFF
TRBJ2-7,TRBD1,.,TRBV5-6,TGTGCCAGCAGCATCACAGGGGGCGCGTACGAGCAGTACTTC,CASSITGGAYEQYF
TRBJ1-6,.,few,TRBV3-1/TRBV3-2,TGTGCCAGCAGCCAAGAAGACGGGCCCCTCCACTTT,CASSQEDGPLHF
TRBJ2-7,.,.,TRBV11-3,TGTGCCAGCAGCTCACGCCTACGAGGAAACGAGCAGTACTTC,CASSSRLRGNEQYF
TRBJ1-5,TRBD1,.,TRBV19,TGTGCCAGTAGTGTCCGACAGGGGGTTCAGCCCCAGCATTTT,CASSVRQGVQPQHF
TRBJ1-2,.,.,TRBV6-5,TGTGCCAGCAGCGTCCAGAGGACTCAAGGCTACACCTTC,CASSVQRTQGYTF
TRBJ1-2,TRBD1,.,TRBV5-4,TGTGCCAGCAGAGAGGGACAGTACAACTATGGCTACACCTTC,CASREGQYNYGYTF
TRBJ1-2,.,.,TRBV12-3/TRBV12-4,TGTGCCAGCAGTTTGCGAAGTAACTATGGCTACACCTTC,CASSLRSNYGYTF
TRBJ1-2,.,.,TRBV30,TGTGCCTGGAGAGGAGAAGTCTATGGCTACACCTTC,CAWRGEVYGYTF
TRBJ2-7,.,.,TRBV9,TGTGCCAGCAGCGTAGCGGTTCGGGACGAGCAGTACTTC,CASSVAVRDEQYF
TRBJ1-2,TRBD1,.,TRBV5-5,TGTGCCAGCAGCTTGGTCCCGGGACAGGGTCTTGGCTACACCTTC,CASSLVPGQGLGYTF
TRBJ1-2,TRBD1,.,TRBV29-1,TGCAGCGTACCGGGACAGGGGGCGCTTGCCGGAGGCTACACCTTC,CSVPGQGALAGGYTF
TRBJ1-1,.,.,TRBV18,TGTGCCAGCTCACGAGACACAGGTTGGGCTTTCTTT,CASSRDTGWAFF
TRBJ2-1,.,.,TRBV6-6,TGTGCCAGCAGTTTTGGAAGGGGTAGCAATGAGCAGTTCTTC,CASSFGRGSNEQFF
TRBJ1-6,TRBD1,.,TRBV19,TGTGCCAGTAGTAGGCAAGGACAGGGAAACGATAATTCACCCCTCCACTTT,CASSRQGQGNDNSPLHF
TRBJ2-3,.,.,TRBV10-1,TGCGCCAGCAGTGGACAGACAGCTAGCACAGATACGCAGTATTTT,CASSGQTASTDTQYF
TRBJ2-1,.,.,TRBV6-6,TGTGCCAGCAGCTACAAAACAGGTGGGCTTTTGAATGAGCAGTTCTTC,CASSYKTGGLLNEQFF
TRBJ1-2,.,.,TRBV30,TGTGCCTGGAGTGAAGGTACAGGAGTGGGCTACACCTTC,CAWSEGTGVGYTF
TRBJ2-7,.,.,TRBV19,TGTGCCAGTAGTATAGAGGCGGGTCACTCCTACGAGCAGTACTTC,CASSIEAGHSYEQYF
TRBJ1-6,TRBD1,.,TRBV10-3,TGTGCCATCAGTGAACAGGGGGCTGGGAATTCACCCCTCCACTTT,CAISEQGAGNSPLHF
TRBJ2-7,.,.,TRBV5-1,TGCGCCAGCAGCTTTTCAGGGAACTACGAGCAGTACTTC,CASSFSGNYEQYF
TRBJ1-2,TRBD1,.,TRBV19,TGTGCCAGTAGTATTACAGGGGCAGCGCCTAGTGGCTACACCTTC,CASSITGAAPSGYTF
TRBJ2-3,TRBD2,once,TRBV3-1/TRBV3-2,TGTGCCAGCAGCACGGGGGGGCGGACAGATACGCAGTATTTT,CASSTGGRTDTQYF
TRBJ2-5,.,.,TRBV30,TGTGCCTGGATCCTCAAGTTAGGGGGCCAAGAGACCCAGTACTTC,CAWILKLGGQETQYF
TRBJ2-7,TRBD2,.,TRBV30,TGTGCCTGGAGAACTAGCGCGACGTCCGAGCAGTACTTC,CAWRTSATSEQYF
TRBJ2-4,TRBD1,.,TRBV20-1,TGCAGTGCTAGTGAGGGGGCGGCCAAAAACATTCAGTACTTC,CSASEGAAKNIQYF
TRBJ2-2,.,few,TRBV12-5,TGTGCTAGTGTTGAGGATCACGGGGAGCTGTTTTTT,CASVEDHGELFF
TRBJ2-2,.,.,TRBV3-1/TRBV3-2,TGTGCCAGCAGCCAATACAGGGACGCGAACACCGGGGAGCTGTTTTTT,CASSQYRDANTGELFF
TRBJ2-1,.,.,TRBV11-3,TGTGCCAGCAGCTTAAACTATTTCTCCTACAATGAGCAGTTCTTC,CASSLNYFSYNEQFF
TRBJ1-3,TRBD1,.,TRBV6-2/TRBV6-3,TGTGCCAGCAGTACTCAAGACAGGGCTGATTCTGGAAACACCATATATTTT,CASSTQDRADSGNTIYF
TRBJ1-1,.,.,TRBV30,TGTGCCTGGAGGTGGGGCAGGGTTAGCACTGAAGCTTTCTTT,CAWRWGRVSTEAFF
TRBJ2-7,TRBD2,few,TRBV20-1,TGCAGTGCTAGTGTTTTAGCGGGCTACGAGCAGTACTTC,CSASVLAGYEQYF
TRBJ2-7,TRBD1,.,TRBV19,TGTGCCAGTAGTGTAAACAGGGGTCATTACGAGCAGTACTTC,CASSVNRGHYEQYF